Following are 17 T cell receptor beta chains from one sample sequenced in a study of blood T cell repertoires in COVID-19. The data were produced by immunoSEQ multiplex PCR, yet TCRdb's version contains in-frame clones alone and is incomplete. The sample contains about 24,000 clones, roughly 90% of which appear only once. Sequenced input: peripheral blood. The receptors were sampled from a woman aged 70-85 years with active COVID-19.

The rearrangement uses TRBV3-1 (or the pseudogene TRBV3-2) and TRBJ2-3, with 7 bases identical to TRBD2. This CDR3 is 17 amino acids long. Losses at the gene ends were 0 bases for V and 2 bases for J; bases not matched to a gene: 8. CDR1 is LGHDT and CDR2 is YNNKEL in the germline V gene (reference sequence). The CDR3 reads CASSQEASGFLTDTQYF. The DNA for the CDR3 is TGTGCCAGCAGCCAAGAAGCTAGCGGCTTTCTCACAGATACGCAGTATTTT.

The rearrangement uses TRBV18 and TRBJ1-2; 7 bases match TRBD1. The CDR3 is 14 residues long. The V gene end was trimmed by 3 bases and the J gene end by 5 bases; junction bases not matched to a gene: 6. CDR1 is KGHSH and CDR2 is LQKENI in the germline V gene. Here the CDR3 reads CASSPGDSPYGYTF. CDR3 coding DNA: TGTGCCAGCTCACCCGGGGACAGCCCTTATGGCTACACCTTC.

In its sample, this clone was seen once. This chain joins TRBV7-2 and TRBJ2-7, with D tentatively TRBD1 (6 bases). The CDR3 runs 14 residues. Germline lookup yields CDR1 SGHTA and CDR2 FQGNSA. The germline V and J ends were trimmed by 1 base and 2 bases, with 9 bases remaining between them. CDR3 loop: CASSLEDSPYEQYF. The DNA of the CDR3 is TGTGCCAGCAGCTTAGAGGACAGTCCCTACGAGCAGTACTTC.

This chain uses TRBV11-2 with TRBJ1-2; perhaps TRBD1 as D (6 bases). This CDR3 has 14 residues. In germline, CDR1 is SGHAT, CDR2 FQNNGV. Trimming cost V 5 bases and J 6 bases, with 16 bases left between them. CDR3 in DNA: TGTGCCAGCAGCACCTACCGGGACAACCATGGCTACACCTTC. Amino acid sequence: CASSTYRDNHGYTF.

The CDR3 protein is CASSPRNRDWREETQYF. CDR3 in DNA: TGTGCCAGCAGCCCTCGGAACCGGGACTGGCGCGAAGAGACCCAGTACTTC. The J gene is TRBJ2-5, the V gene TRBV5-6; weak D call: TRBD2 (6 bases). CDR3 length: 17 amino acids. The germline V gene has CDR1 SGHDT and CDR2 YYEEEE. The V gene lost 4 bases and the J gene lost 3 bases, with 22 bases spanning the gap.

CDR3 sequence: CASSLGQNEKLFF. The CDR3 DNA follows: TGTGCCAGCTCACTTGGACAGAATGAAAAACTGTTTTTT. The chain has TRBV18 and TRBJ1-4; TRBD1 is a possible D gene (6 bases). Germline V gives CDR1 KGHSH, CDR2 LQKENI. V was clipped by 4 bases and J by 5 bases, with 8 bases between them. The CDR3 contains 13 residues.

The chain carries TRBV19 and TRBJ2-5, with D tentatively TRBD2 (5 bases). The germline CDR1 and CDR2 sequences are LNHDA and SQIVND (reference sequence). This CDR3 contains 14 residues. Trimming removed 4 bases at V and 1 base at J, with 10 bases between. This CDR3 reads CASSKWLAQETQYF. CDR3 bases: TGTGCCAGTAGTAAGTGGCTAGCCCAAGAGACCCAGTACTTC.

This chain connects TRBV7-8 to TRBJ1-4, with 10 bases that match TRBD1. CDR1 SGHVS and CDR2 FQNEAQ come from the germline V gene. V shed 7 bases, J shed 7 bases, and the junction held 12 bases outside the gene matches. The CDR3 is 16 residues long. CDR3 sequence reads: CASNPLVTGGFEKLFF. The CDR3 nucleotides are TGTGCCAGCAACCCTCTCGTGACAGGGGGCTTTGAAAAACTGTTTTTT.

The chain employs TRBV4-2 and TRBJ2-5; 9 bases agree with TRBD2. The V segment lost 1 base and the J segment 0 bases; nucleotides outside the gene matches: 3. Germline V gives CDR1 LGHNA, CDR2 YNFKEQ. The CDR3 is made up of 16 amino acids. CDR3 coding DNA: TGTGCCAGCAGCCAAGGGATAGCGGGGGACCAAGAGACCCAGTACTTC. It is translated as CASSQGIAGDQETQYF.

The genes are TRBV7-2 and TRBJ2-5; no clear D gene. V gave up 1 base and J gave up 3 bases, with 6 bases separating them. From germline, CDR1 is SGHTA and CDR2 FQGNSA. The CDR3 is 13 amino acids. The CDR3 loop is CASSLGHKETQYF. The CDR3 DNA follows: TGTGCCAGCAGCTTAGGCCACAAAGAGACCCAGTACTTC.

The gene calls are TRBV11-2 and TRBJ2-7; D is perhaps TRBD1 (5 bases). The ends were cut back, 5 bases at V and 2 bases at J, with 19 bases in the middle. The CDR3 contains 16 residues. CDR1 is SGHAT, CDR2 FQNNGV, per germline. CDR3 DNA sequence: TGTGCCAGCAGCCCCCTAATAGGAATGGGGCCCTACGAGCAGTACTTC. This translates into CASSPLIGMGPYEQYF.

The chain's CDR3 is CASSIQTSGGAGEQFF. The CDR3 bases are TGTGCCAGTAGTATCCAGACTAGCGGGGGGGCCGGTGAGCAGTTCTTC. This chain links TRBV19 with TRBJ2-1; 14 bases map to TRBD2. Trimming took 3 bases from V and 9 from J; bases not matched to a gene: 7. CDR3 length equals 16 residues. Germline CDR1 and CDR2: LNHDA and SQIVND (reference sequence).

This chain's CDR3 is CASSRGTNEKLFF. Here the CDR3 DNA reads TGTGCCAGCAGCCGGGGAACTAATGAAAAACTGTTTTTT. The chain uses TRBV19 and TRBJ1-4; D gene unclear. V was cut by 9 bases and J by 1 base, with 9 bases left in between. CDR3 length: 13 residues. CDR1 is LNHDA and CDR2 is SQIVND in the germline V gene (reference sequence). Full variable domain (outside the CDR3, taken from reference TRBV19 and TRBJ1-4): DGGITQSPKYLFRKEGQNVTLSCEQNLNHDAMYWYRQDPGQGLRLIYYSQIVNDFQKGDIAEGYSVSREKKESFPLTVTSAQKNPTAFYLCASSRGTNEKLFFGSGTQLSVL.

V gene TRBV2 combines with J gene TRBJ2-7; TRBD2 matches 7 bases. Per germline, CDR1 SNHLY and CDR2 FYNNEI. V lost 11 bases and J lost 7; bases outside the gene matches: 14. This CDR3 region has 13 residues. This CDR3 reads CACGALAVGEQYF. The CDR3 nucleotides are TGTGCCTGCGGGGCTCTAGCGGTGGGAGAGCAGTACTTC.

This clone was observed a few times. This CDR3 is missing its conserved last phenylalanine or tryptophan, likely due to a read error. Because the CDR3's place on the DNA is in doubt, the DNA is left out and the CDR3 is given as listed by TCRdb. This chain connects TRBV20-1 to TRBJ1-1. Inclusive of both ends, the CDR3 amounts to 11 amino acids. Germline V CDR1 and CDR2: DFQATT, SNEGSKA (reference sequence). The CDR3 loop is CSARLTGRSGL.

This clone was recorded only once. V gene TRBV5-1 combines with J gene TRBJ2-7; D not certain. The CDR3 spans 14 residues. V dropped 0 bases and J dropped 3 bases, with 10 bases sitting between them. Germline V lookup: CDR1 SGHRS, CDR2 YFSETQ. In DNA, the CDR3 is TGCGCCAGCAGCTTGGTGGCCAGTTACTACGAGCAGTACTTC. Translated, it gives CASSLVASYYEQYF.

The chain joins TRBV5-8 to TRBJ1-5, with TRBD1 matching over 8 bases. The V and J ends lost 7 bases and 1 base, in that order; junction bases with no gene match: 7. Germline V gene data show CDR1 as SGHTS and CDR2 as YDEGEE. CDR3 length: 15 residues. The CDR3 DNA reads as TGTGCCAGCCCTGGACAGGGCAGGAGCAATCAGCCCCAGCATTTT. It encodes CASPGQGRSNQPQHF.